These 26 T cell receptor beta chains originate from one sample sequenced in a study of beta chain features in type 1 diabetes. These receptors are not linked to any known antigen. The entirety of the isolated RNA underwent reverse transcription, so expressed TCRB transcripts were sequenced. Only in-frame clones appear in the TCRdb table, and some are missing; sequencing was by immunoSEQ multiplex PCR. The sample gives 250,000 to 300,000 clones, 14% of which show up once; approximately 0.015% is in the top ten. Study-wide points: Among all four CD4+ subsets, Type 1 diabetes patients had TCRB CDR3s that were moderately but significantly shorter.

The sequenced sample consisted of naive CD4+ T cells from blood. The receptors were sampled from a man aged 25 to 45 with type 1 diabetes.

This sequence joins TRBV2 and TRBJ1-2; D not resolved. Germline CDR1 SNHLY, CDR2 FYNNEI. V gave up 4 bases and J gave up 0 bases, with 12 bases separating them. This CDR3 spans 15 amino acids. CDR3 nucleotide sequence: TGTGCCAGCAGTGGGGGAGGGATAACTAACTATGGCTACACCTTC. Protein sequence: CASSGGGITNYGYTF.

The CDR3 reads CASSPGGVANYEQYF. CDR3 nucleotides: TGTGCCAGCTCACCAGGGGGGGTAGCTAACTACGAGCAGTACTTC. The chain has TRBV18 and TRBJ2-7; 7 nucleotides align to TRBD2. CDR3 length equals 15 residues. The junction had 7 bases not matched to a gene; V was cut back by 2 bases and J by 3 bases. The germline CDR1 and CDR2 sequences are KGHSH and LQKENI.

CDR3 sequence (DNA): TGTGCCAGCAGCCAGAGCGGGGCGGGAGGGCCGACCTACGAGCAGTACTTC. The encoded protein is CASSQSGAGGPTYEQYF. V is TRBV14 and J is TRBJ2-7; 9 bases match TRBD2. J was trimmed by 2 bases and V by 3 bases; bases with no gene match: 11. Germline V lookup: CDR1 SGHDN, CDR2 FVKESK. The CDR3 covers 17 residues.

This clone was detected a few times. The CDR3 nucleotides read TGTGCCAGCAGCTCACGGGGGACAGCAAACACCGGGGAGCTGTTTTTT. This translates into CASSSRGTANTGELFF. The rearrangement links TRBV7-2 to TRBJ2-2; possibly TRBD1 for D (7 bases). The CDR3 length is 16 residues. V was pared by 4 bases and J by 2 bases, with 14 bases between. CDR1 is SGHTA and CDR2 is FQGNSA in the germline V gene.

The CDR3 sequence is CASSLPLAGGTDTQYF. DNA for the CDR3: TGTGCCAGCAGCTTACCTCTAGCGGGAGGCACAGATACGCAGTATTTT. The rearrangement uses TRBV7-2 and TRBJ2-3, with 10 bases that match TRBD2. The CDR3 is made up of 16 amino acids. J gave up 1 base and V 2 bases, and 3 bases lay outside the gene matches. CDR1 and CDR2 (germline): SGHTA, FQGNSA. Variable domain in full (rest from reference TRBV7-2 and TRBJ2-3): GAGVSQSPSNKVTEKGKDVELRCDPISGHTALYWYRQSLGQGLEFLIYFQGNSAPDKSGLPSDRFSAERTGGSVSTLTIQRTQQEDSAVYLCASSLPLAGGTDTQYFGPGTRLTVL.

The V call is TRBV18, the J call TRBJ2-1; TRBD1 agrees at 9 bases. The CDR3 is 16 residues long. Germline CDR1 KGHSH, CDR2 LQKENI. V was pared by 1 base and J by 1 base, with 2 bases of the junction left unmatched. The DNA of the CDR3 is TGTGCCAGCTCACCACGACAGGGGGTTTCCTACAATGAGCAGTTCTTC. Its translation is CASSPRQGVSYNEQFF.

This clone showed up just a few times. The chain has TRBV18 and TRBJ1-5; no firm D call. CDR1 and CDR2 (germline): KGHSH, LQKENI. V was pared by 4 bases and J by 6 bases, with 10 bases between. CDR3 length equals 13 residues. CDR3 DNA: TGTGCCAGCTCACAGCCTGCGGGTCAGCCCCAGCATTTT. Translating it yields CASSQPAGQPQHF.

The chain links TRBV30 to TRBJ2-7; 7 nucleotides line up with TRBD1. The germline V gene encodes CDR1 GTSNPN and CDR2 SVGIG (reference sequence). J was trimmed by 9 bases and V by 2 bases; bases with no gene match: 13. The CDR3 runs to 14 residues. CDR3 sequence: CAWSIRDRVLRQYF. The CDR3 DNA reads TGTGCCTGGAGTATCCGGGACAGAGTTCTACGGCAGTACTTC.

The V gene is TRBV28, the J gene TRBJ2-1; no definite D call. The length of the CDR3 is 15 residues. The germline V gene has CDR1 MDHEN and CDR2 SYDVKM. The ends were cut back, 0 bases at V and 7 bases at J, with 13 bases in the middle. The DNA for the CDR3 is TGTGCCAGCAGTTTATGGAGCCCCCGAGGTAATGAGCAGTTCTTC. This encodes CASSLWSPRGNEQFF.

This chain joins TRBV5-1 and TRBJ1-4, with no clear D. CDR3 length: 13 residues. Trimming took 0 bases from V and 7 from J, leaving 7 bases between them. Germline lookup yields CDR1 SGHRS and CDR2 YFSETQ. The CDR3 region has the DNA TGCGCCAGCAGCTTGGACGGGTCTGAAAAACTGTTTTTT. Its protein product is CASSLDGSEKLFF.

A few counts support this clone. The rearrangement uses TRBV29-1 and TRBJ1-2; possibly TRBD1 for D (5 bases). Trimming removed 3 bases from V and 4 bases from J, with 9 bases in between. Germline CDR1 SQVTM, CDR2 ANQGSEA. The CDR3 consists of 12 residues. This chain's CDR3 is CSVDPGRYGYTF. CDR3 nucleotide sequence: TGCAGCGTTGATCCAGGGCGCTATGGCTACACCTTC.

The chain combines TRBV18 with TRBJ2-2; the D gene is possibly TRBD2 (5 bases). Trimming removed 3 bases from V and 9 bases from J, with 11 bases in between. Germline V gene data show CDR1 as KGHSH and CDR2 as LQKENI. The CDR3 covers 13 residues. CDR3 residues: CASSPGSKRELFF. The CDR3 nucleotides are TGTGCCAGCTCACCGGGGAGTAAACGGGAGCTGTTTTTT.

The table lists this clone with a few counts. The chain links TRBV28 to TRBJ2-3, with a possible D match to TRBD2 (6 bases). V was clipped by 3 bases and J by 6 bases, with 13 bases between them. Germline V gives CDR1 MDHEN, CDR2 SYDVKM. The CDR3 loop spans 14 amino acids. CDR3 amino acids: CASSFSAGWDTQYF. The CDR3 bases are TGTGCCAGCAGTTTCTCTGCGGGGTGGGATACGCAGTATTTT.

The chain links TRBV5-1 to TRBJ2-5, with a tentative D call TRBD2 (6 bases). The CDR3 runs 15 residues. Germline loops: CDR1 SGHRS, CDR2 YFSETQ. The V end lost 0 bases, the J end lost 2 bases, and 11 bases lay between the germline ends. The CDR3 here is CASSLVRAGQETQYF. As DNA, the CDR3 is TGCGCCAGCAGCTTGGTCAGGGCGGGACAAGAGACCCAGTACTTC.

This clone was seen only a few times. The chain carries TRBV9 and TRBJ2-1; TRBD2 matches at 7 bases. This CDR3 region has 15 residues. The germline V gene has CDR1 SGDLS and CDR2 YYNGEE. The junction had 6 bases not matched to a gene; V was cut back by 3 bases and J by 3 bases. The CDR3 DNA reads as TGTGCCAGCAGCGGACGGGAGGCCCTCTACAATGAGCAGTTCTTC. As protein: CASSGREALYNEQFF.

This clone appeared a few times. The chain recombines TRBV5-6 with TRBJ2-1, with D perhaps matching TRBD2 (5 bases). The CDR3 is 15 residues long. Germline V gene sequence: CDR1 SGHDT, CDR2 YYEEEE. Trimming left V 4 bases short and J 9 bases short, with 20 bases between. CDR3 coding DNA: TGTGCCAGCAGCCTCGGACTGGCGATCGGCGGTGAGCAGTTCTTC. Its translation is CASSLGLAIGGEQFF.

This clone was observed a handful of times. DNA of the CDR3: TGTGCCAGCAGTTTCGGGAGGGCTGAAGCTTTCTTT. The encoded protein is CASSFGRAEAFF. The chain uses TRBV28 and TRBJ1-1; D is uncertain. Germline V gives CDR1 MDHEN, CDR2 SYDVKM. The CDR3 contains 12 residues. V dropped 3 bases and J dropped 6 bases, with 8 bases sitting between them.

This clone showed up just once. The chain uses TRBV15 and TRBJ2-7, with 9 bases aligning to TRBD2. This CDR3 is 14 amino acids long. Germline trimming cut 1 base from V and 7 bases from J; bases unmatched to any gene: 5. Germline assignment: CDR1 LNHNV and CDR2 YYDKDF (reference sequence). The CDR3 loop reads CATSRGLAGREQYF. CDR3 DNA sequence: TGTGCCACCAGCAGAGGGCTAGCGGGGAGAGAGCAGTACTTC.

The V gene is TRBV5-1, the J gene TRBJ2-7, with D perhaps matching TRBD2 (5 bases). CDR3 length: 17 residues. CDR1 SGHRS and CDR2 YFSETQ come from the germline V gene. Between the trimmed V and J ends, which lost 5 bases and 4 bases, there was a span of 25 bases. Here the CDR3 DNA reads TGCGCCAGCAGATCTAACCGGGGAACGTCGGTTATGTACGAGCAGTACTTC. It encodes CASRSNRGTSVMYEQYF.

CDR3 DNA: TGTGCCAGCAGGACTAGCGCTGGCGAGCAGTACTTC. Its translation: CASRTSAGEQYF. The chain uses TRBV6-5 and TRBJ2-7; 8 bases map to TRBD2. The CDR3 has 12 amino acids. With 6 bases clipped from V and 6 bases from J, the junction kept 4 bases outside the gene matches. The V gene's germline CDR1 is MNHEY and CDR2 SVGAGI.

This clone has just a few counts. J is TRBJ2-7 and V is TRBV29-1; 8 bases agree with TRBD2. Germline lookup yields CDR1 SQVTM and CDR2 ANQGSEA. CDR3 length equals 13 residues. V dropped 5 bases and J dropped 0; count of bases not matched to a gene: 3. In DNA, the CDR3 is TGCAGCGTTAAAGCGGGAGTCTCCTACGAGCAGTACTTC. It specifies CSVKAGVSYEQYF.

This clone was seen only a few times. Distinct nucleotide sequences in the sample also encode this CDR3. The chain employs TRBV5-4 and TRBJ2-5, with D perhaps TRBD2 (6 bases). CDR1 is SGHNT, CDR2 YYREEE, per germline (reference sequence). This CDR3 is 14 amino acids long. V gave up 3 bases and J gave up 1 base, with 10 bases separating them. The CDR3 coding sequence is TGTGCCAGCAGCTCTGGGGGGAGCCAAGAGACCCAGTACTTC. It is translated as CASSSGGSQETQYF.

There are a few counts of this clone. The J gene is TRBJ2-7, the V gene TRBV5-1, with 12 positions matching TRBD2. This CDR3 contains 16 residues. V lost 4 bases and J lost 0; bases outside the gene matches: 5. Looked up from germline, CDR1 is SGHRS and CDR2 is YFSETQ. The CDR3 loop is CASSVTSGGTSYEQYF. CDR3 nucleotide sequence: TGCGCCAGCAGCGTGACTAGCGGGGGCACCTCCTACGAGCAGTACTTC. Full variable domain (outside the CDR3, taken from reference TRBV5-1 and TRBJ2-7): KAGVTQTPRYLIKTRGQQVTLSCSPISGHRSVSWYQQTPGQGLQFLFEYFSETQRNKGNFPGRFSGRQFSNSRSEMNVSTLELGDSALYLCASSVTSGGTSYEQYFGPGTRLTVT.

The CDR3 region is CAWRSAGGGISYGYTF. Written as DNA, the CDR3 is TGTGCCTGGAGAAGCGCAGGGGGCGGGATCTCGTATGGCTACACCTTC. This chain joins TRBV30 and TRBJ1-2; 8 positions match TRBD1. V lost 3 bases and J lost 5; bases outside the gene matches: 14. This CDR3 is built from 16 residues. Germline-derived CDR1 and CDR2 are GTSNPN and SVGIG (reference sequence).

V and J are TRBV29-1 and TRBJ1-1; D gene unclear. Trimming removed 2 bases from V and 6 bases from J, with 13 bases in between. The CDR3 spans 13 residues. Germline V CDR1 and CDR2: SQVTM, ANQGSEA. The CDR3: CSVESLLEPEAFF. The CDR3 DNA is TGCAGCGTTGAATCCCTACTTGAACCTGAAGCTTTCTTT.

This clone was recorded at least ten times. CDR3 amino acids: CASSLSGFGGYTF. CDR3 bases: TGTGCCAGCAGCTTATCGGGGTTCGGCGGCTACACCTTC. The chain uses TRBV7-9 and TRBJ1-2; no firm D call. Germline V gives CDR1 SEHNR, CDR2 FQNEAQ (reference sequence). V shed 2 bases and J shed 8 bases, with 12 bases lying between them. This CDR3 spans 13 amino acids.